A selection of T cell receptor beta chains follows, all from one sample in a study of response to subunit inactivated influenza vaccine. TCRdb ran MiXCR on the RT-PCR reads and lists one entry per CDR3 protein. The repertoire has 710,000 or so distinct CDR3 sequences, 15% to 17% of them found once; the top ten carry around a tenth. The specimen comprised PBMCs from blood, sampled 11 to 12 days after vaccination. The receptor set was obtained from a man between 50 and 59 years old who received an inactivated influenza vaccine. Both conserved end residues are part of each CDR3. Each record gives: CDR3 protein, J gene, D gene, clone size, V gene. The D gene is left open where the match is weak. Not all rows give a size; the values are once, few, many and, for expanded clones, a class.

CDR3 protein: CASTRTFTGINEKLFF
J gene: TRBJ1-4
D gene: -
clone size: many
V gene: TRBV5-6

CDR3 protein: CASTLSSGGGNTQYF
J gene: TRBJ2-3
D gene: TRBD2
clone size: -
V gene: TRBV4-3

CDR3 protein: CASSPPGLGSNTEAFF
J gene: TRBJ1-1
D gene: -
clone size: few
V gene: TRBV18

CDR3 protein: CASSLVGLGEETQYF
J gene: TRBJ2-5
D gene: -
clone size: -
V gene: TRBV12-3/TRBV12-4

CDR3 protein: CASSQVGAYEQYF
J gene: TRBJ2-7
D gene: -
clone size: -
V gene: TRBV3-1

CDR3 protein: CASSLGRLGNTEAFF
J gene: TRBJ1-1
D gene: -
clone size: few
V gene: TRBV5-1

CDR3 protein: CASSGQDRGQFNTEAFF
J gene: TRBJ1-1
D gene: TRBD1
clone size: -
V gene: TRBV9

CDR3 protein: CASSYQSNYGYTF
J gene: TRBJ1-2
D gene: -
clone size: -
V gene: TRBV10-2

CDR3 protein: CASSLPGRNEQFF
J gene: TRBJ2-1
D gene: -
clone size: -
V gene: TRBV5-1

CDR3 protein: CASSFSQRGGQETQYF
J gene: TRBJ2-5
D gene: TRBD2
clone size: few
V gene: TRBV7-9

CDR3 protein: CASSLVGTANEQFF
J gene: TRBJ2-1
D gene: TRBD1
clone size: many
V gene: TRBV5-1

CDR3 protein: CASSPLKPGANEQFF
J gene: TRBJ2-1
D gene: -
clone size: -
V gene: TRBV6-2/TRBV6-3

CDR3 protein: CASSGGWGLPYEQYF
J gene: TRBJ2-7
D gene: -
clone size: -
V gene: TRBV12-3/TRBV12-4

CDR3 protein: CATSDFGIGEQFF
J gene: TRBJ2-1
D gene: -
clone size: -
V gene: TRBV24-1

CDR3 protein: CASSPERDTDTQYF
J gene: TRBJ2-3
D gene: TRBD2
clone size: -
V gene: TRBV28

CDR3 protein: CASSQGTDRISTGELFF
J gene: TRBJ2-2
D gene: -
clone size: -
V gene: TRBV4-3

CDR3 protein: CASSVWSSGSYNEQFF
J gene: TRBJ2-1
D gene: -
clone size: few
V gene: TRBV9

CDR3 protein: CASSLTDANTGELFF
J gene: TRBJ2-2
D gene: -
clone size: -
V gene: TRBV7-9

CDR3 protein: CASRSPRDSLSYEQYF
J gene: TRBJ2-7
D gene: TRBD1
clone size: few
V gene: TRBV2

CDR3 protein: CASSLDRAGGPDTQYF
J gene: TRBJ2-3
D gene: TRBD2
clone size: -
V gene: TRBV7-2

CDR3 protein: CAWSVGSGVEQYF
J gene: TRBJ2-7
D gene: -
clone size: few
V gene: TRBV30

CDR3 protein: CSARDIGNTEAFF
J gene: TRBJ1-1
D gene: -
clone size: few
V gene: TRBV20-1

CDR3 protein: CASSGGLAGGYNEQFF
J gene: TRBJ2-1
D gene: TRBD2
clone size: -
V gene: TRBV5-1

CDR3 protein: CSAKRWGSYEQYF
J gene: TRBJ2-7
D gene: -
clone size: few
V gene: TRBV20-1

CDR3 protein: CSATKASDSTNEQFF
J gene: TRBJ2-1
D gene: -
clone size: few
V gene: TRBV20-1

CDR3 protein: CASSEYGNTIYF
J gene: TRBJ1-3
D gene: -
clone size: -
V gene: TRBV2

CDR3 protein: CASRYGPEQYF
J gene: TRBJ2-7
D gene: -
clone size: few
V gene: TRBV7-9

CDR3 protein: CASSVSISSGTGVYEQYF
J gene: TRBJ2-7
D gene: TRBD1
clone size: few
V gene: TRBV9

CDR3 protein: CASSLEGRGYEQYF
J gene: TRBJ2-7
D gene: TRBD1
clone size: many
V gene: TRBV5-1

CDR3 protein: CASSPSGGSDTQYF
J gene: TRBJ2-3
D gene: TRBD2
clone size: -
V gene: TRBV5-6

CDR3 protein: CASSSPSYNEQFF
J gene: TRBJ2-1
D gene: -
clone size: -
V gene: TRBV11-2

CDR3 protein: CASSVGGQLEQFF
J gene: TRBJ2-1
D gene: -
clone size: many
V gene: TRBV2

CDR3 protein: CASTPGTGALTDTQYF
J gene: TRBJ2-3
D gene: TRBD1
clone size: -
V gene: TRBV28

CDR3 protein: CASSDTQGSGGYTF
J gene: TRBJ1-2
D gene: -
clone size: few
V gene: TRBV7-2

CDR3 protein: CASSLSPGGREQYF
J gene: TRBJ2-7
D gene: TRBD1
clone size: few
V gene: TRBV12-3/TRBV12-4

CDR3 protein: CASSQEARVNYEQYF
J gene: TRBJ2-7
D gene: -
clone size: -
V gene: TRBV4-3

CDR3 protein: CASSPRDRGIFIADTQYF
J gene: TRBJ2-3
D gene: TRBD1
clone size: -
V gene: TRBV14

CDR3 protein: CASTSSRDGSYEQYF
J gene: TRBJ2-7
D gene: -
clone size: -
V gene: TRBV19

CDR3 protein: CASSLLGRTEAFF
J gene: TRBJ1-1
D gene: -
clone size: few
V gene: TRBV4-3

CDR3 protein: CASSFWPRGGVHEQYF
J gene: TRBJ2-7
D gene: -
clone size: few
V gene: TRBV12-3/TRBV12-4

CDR3 protein: CSVEGLNTEAFF
J gene: TRBJ1-1
D gene: -
clone size: -
V gene: TRBV29-1

CDR3 protein: CASSLGTSGFYEQYF
J gene: TRBJ2-7
D gene: TRBD2
clone size: many
V gene: TRBV11-2

CDR3 protein: CSARGIDNEQFF
J gene: TRBJ2-1
D gene: -
clone size: -
V gene: TRBV20-1

CDR3 protein: CASSSGTWYNWADTQYF
J gene: TRBJ2-3
D gene: -
clone size: few
V gene: TRBV7-2

CDR3 protein: CASSSPGQGATDTQYF
J gene: TRBJ2-3
D gene: TRBD1
clone size: -
V gene: TRBV28

CDR3 protein: CASTKRSYSEAFF
J gene: TRBJ1-1
D gene: -
clone size: few
V gene: TRBV11-2

CDR3 protein: CAISESNPGLGAFSNQPQHF
J gene: TRBJ1-5
D gene: -
clone size: many
V gene: TRBV10-3

CDR3 protein: CASSGDWDRAAGYTF
J gene: TRBJ1-2
D gene: TRBD1
clone size: -
V gene: TRBV12-3/TRBV12-4